This note documents a single T cell receptor (beta chain) sequence. This clone is a singleton in its sample. Its target antigen remains unknown. No base quality information exists; no much larger clone differs at one position. These data originate in a study of beta chain features in type 1 diabetes (dated 2018 in TCRdb). Broadly, across the study: Mean age, gender distribution, total cell number and subset yield did not differ between patients and healthy donors. Across all samples, some 99 million sorted cells were examined, and cell number per subset correlated strongly with RNA yield. The study compared the TCRB repertoires of sorted circulating CD4+ T cell subsets in recently diagnosed type 1 diabetes patients with those in matched healthy donors. Naive and central memory subsets were obtained from all 28 donors, but regulatory and stem cell-like memory subsets were isolated from only 8 patients and 8 healthy donors. Beyond this particular receptor, the publication reports: Because cDNA was sequenced instead of genomic DNA, activated cells with high expression could be over-represented, although the groups did not differ in activation or CD3 levels. PCR might favor shorter templates, but patient and control samples were amplified and corrected together, so any skew would affect both groups equally. A moderate but significant shortening of TCRB CDR3 length was observed in type 1 diabetes patients in all four CD4+ subsets. The naive, central memory and regulatory TCRB repertoires appeared to resemble one another more closely among patients than among healthy donors. Because the HLA sub-analyses included only small numbers of individuals, any influence of HLA type on TCRB rearrangement was left unresolved. Patients with type 1 diabetes made fewer insertions and deleted more nucleotides at VDJ recombination sites, implying thymic rearrangement abnormalities.

A single peripheral blood draw of 95 to 150 mL on average was collected from each donor into heparinised tubes. Naive, central memory, regulatory and stem cell-like memory CD4+ T cells were sorted on a BD FACSAria II using a panel including CD45RO, CCR7, CD25, CD127, CD95 and CD27. Purity was above 95% for every sorted population. PBMCs were separated immediately by Lymphoprep density gradient centrifugation and were stained directly, without being cultured. So that batch effects would be minimized, each experiment stained and sorted samples in pairs, pairing one healthy donor with one patient. V was cut back by 7 bases and J by 1 base, leaving a gap of 10 bases between them. The CDR3 contains 13 residues, cysteine and phenylalanine counted. The DNA shown is the 39-base CDR3, in frame from base 1. The germline V gene encodes CDR1 MDHEN and CDR2 SYDVKM. The entire isolated RNA was reverse transcribed using the High Capacity cDNA Reverse Transcription Kit, and thus expressed TCRB transcripts were sequenced. For stem cell-like memory T cell samples, survey-depth immunoSEQ sequencing was used, averaging about 930,000 total reads per sample. Sorted cells were lysed in RLT buffer and RNA was extracted with DNase-treated RNeasy Micro or Mini kits, depending on cell number. Each cell subset was processed on its own to prevent cross-contamination, while patient and healthy donor samples were processed together. Using the immunoSEQ multiplex PCR, TCRB sequences were amplified from cDNA into 87-bp fragments spanning the CDR3 region. The amplicons were sequenced using the Illumina HiSeq platform. As for the authors' bioinformatics: Synthetic template baselines were used to correct PCR bias computationally, reads within Hamming distance 2 were collapsed, and singletons that could not be merged were discarded. Reads were aligned against IMGT to assign V, D and J genes, CDR3 length and insertions or deletions at six rearrangement sites. Within each subset, clonotype counts were normalized to sorted cell number, and only after that were true diversity and Gini coefficients computed with the tcR R package. The overlap coefficient, calculated on TCRB nucleotide sequences, was used to quantify repertoire sharing. As stored in TCRdb, this immuneACCESS dataset retains in-frame rearrangements with V and J assigned. A fraction of the clones does not appear; measured against another copy, unresolved V genes explain less than half of the discrepancy, and the remainder lacks a known reason. Clone size and the V and J calls come from that table; the DNA yielded D and trimming. The sample table shows 45,000 to 60,000 clones, and 50% to 75% are seen once. 0.25% to 0.35% of the sample belongs to the ten largest clones.

The source of this sequence is a woman younger than 45 with type 1 diabetes. The chain is encoded by TRBV28 joined to TRBJ1-1; confidence is insufficient to name the D gene. Sequencing used stem cell memory CD4+ T cells from blood. The cell subset or site label corresponds to: stem cell-like memory CD4+ T cells. CDR3 reads: CASINWPNTEAFF. DNA sequence: TGTGCCAGCATCAATTGGCCGAACACTGAAGCTTTCTTT.